The source of this T cell receptor (beta chain) is a study of metastatic and nonmetastatic thyroid tumors. TCRdb re-clonotyped the PCR reads via MiXCR. The sample shows about 27,000 clones, around 16% of them seen only once. The entire patient cohort was treatment-naive prior to thyroid surgery. The length of the CDR3 is 15 residues. Germline V CDR1 and CDR2: SGHTA, FQGTGA. J was trimmed by 7 bases and V by 4 bases; bases with no gene match: 6. This clone was counted at least ten times. The chain carries TRBV7-3 and TRBJ2-1, with TRBD2 matching over 11 bases. The specimen was blood. This sequence originates from a male donor with papillary thyroid cancer or a benign thyroid nodule (not recorded which). Some clones in this sample may be carry-over from other donors' samples. In DNA form, the CDR3 reads TGTGCCAGCAGCTCCCTAGCGGGAGGACCGAATGAGCAGTTCTTC. Its translation: CASSSLAGGPNEQFF.